The clone carrying this T cell receptor (beta chain) was counted a single time. The sample is drawn from a study of blood T cell repertoires in COVID-19. Overall study context: Sites in the United States, Italy and Spain provided acute and convalescent COVID-19 samples. The analysed material was cDNA or gDNA that came from T cells, B-cell-depleted T cells, or PBMCs.

Original analysis: Amplifying reference gene primers gave estimates of nucleated cell counts. TCRdb's table, derived via immunoSEQ multiplex PCR, lists solely in-frame clones and lacks some. V, J and clone size were drawn from that table, and D and trimming were deduced from the DNA. The table has 220,000 or so clones, over 75% seen once. Residents of approximately 25 US areas, aged about 18 to 89 years, made up the participants. The receptor was derived from a young woman in a cohort exposed to, infected with or recovered from COVID-19 (not recorded which). The sample consisted of PBMCs or T cells enriched from blood (not recorded which).

CDR3 amino acids: CAISESGYRGTDTQYF. The CDR3, as DNA: TGTGCCATCAGTGAGTCGGGCTACCGTGGTACAGATACGCAGTATTTT. The rearrangement joins TRBV10-3 to TRBJ2-3; no reliable D call. The V end lost 0 bases, the J end lost 3 bases, and 13 bases lay between the germline ends. The germline CDR1 and CDR2 sequences are ENHRY and SYGVKD. There are 16 residues in the CDR3.